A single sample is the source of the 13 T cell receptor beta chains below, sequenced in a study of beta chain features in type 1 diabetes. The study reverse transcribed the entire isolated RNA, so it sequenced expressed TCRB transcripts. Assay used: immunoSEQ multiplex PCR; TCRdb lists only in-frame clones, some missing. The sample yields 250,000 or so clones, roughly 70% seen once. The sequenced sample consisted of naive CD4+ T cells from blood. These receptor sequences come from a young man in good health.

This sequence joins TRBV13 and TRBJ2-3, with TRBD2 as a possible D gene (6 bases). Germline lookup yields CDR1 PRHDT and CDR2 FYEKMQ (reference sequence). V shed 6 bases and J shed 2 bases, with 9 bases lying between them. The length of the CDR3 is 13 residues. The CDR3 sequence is CASSRDSTDTQYF. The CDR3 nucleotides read TGTGCCAGCAGTCGGGACTCCACAGATACGCAGTATTTT.

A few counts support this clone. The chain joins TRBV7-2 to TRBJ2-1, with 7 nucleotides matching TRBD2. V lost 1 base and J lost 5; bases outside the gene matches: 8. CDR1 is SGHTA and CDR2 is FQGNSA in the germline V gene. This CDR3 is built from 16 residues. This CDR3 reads CASSLVRLADNNEQFF. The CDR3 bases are TGTGCCAGCAGCTTAGTAAGACTAGCTGACAACAATGAGCAGTTCTTC.

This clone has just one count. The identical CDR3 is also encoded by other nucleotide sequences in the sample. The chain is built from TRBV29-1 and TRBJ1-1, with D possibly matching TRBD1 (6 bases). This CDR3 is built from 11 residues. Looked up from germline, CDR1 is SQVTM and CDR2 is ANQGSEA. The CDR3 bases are TGCTCGGGGGCAGAGAACACTGAAGCTTTCTTT. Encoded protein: CSGAENTEAFF.

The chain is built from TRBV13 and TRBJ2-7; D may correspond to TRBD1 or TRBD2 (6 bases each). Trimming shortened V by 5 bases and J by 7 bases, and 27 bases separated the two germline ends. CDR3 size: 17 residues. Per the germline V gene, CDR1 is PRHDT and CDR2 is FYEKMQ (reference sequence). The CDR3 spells CASSLHRGEPQSKEQYF. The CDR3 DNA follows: TGTGCCAGCAGCCTCCATAGGGGGGAGCCTCAGTCTAAGGAGCAGTACTTC.

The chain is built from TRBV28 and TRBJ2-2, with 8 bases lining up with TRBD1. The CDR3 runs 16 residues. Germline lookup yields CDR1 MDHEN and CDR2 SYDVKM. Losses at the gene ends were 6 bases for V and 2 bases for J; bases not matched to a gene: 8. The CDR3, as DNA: TGTGCCAGCAGGGGGGGACAGGTTCCCAACACCGGGGAGCTGTTTTTT. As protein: CASRGGQVPNTGELFF.

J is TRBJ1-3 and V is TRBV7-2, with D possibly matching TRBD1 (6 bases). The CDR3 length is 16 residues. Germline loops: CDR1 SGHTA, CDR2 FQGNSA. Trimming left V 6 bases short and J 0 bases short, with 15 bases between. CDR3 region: CASRGQTTLSGNTIYF. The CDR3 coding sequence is TGTGCCAGCAGAGGACAGACTACTCTCTCTGGAAACACCATATATTTT.

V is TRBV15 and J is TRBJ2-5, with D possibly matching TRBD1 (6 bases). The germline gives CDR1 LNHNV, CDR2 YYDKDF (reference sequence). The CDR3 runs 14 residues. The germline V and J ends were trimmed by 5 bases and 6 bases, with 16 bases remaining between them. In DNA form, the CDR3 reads TGTGCCACCAGCCCTCGACAGGTCTCTCAGACCCAGTACTTC. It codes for CATSPRQVSQTQYF.

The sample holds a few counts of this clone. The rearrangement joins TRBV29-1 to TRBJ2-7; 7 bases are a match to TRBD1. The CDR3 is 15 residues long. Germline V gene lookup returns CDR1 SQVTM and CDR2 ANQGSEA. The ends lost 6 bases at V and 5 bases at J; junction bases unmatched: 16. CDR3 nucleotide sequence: TGCAGCGTCCTCGGGTCCGACAGGGTCGGCAACGAGCAGTACTTC. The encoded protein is CSVLGSDRVGNEQYF.

DNA of the CDR3: TGCAGCGTCCAGGGGAGGGGCACTGAAGCTTTCTTT. Translating gives CSVQGRGTEAFF. This chain uses TRBV29-1 with TRBJ1-1, with D tentatively TRBD1 (6 bases). The V end lost 6 bases, the J end lost 4 bases, and 12 bases lay between the germline ends. This CDR3 is 12 amino acids long. Germline CDR1 SQVTM, CDR2 ANQGSEA. The full variable domain, completed using reference TRBV29-1 and TRBJ1-1, is SAVISQKPSRDICQRGTSLTIQCQVDSQVTMMFWYRQQPGQSLTLIATANQGSEATYESGFVIDKFPISRPNLTFSTLTVSNMSPEDSSIYLCSVQGRGTEAFFGQGTRLTVV.

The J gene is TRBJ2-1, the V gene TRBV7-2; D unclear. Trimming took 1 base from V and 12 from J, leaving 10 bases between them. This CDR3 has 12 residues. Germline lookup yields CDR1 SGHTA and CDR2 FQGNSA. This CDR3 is CASSLVEGSQFF. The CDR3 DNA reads TGTGCCAGCAGCTTAGTTGAAGGTTCGCAGTTCTTC.

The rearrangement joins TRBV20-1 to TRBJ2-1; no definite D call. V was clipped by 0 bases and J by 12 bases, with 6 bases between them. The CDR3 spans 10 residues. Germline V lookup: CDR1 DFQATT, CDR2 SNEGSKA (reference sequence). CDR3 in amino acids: CSAREITQFF. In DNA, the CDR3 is TGCAGTGCTAGAGAAATAACGCAGTTCTTC.

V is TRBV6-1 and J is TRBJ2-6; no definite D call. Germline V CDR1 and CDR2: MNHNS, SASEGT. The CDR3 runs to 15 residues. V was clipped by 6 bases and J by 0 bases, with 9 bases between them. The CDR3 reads CASRTAGSGANVLTF. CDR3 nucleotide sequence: TGTGCCAGCAGGACCGCAGGCTCTGGGGCCAACGTCCTGACTTTC.

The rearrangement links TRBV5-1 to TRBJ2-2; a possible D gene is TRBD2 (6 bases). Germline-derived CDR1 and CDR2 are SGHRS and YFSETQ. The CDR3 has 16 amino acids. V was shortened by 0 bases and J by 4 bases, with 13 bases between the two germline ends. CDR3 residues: CASSLAPGDFTGELFF. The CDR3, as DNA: TGCGCCAGCAGCTTGGCGCCGGGGGACTTCACCGGGGAGCTGTTTTTT.